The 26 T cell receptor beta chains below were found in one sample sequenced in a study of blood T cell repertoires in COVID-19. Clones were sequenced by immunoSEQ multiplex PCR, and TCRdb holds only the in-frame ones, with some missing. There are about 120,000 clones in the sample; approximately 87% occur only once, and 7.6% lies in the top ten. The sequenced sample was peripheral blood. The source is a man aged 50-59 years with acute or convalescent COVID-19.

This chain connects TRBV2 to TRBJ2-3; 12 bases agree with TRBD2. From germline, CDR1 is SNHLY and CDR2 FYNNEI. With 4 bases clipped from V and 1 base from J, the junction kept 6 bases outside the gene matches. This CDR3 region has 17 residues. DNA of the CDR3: TGTGCCAGCAGTGGAGGGGCTAGCGGGAGGGGCACAGATACGCAGTATTTT. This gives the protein CASSGGASGRGTDTQYF.

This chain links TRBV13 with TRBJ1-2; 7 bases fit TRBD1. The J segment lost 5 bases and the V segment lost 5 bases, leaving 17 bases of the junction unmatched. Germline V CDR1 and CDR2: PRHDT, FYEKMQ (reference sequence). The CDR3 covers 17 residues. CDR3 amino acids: CASSTGQSSDAFYGYTF. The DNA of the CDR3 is TGTGCCAGCAGCACGGGACAGTCCTCAGATGCCTTTTATGGCTACACCTTC. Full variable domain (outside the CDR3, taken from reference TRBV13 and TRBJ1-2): AAGVIQSPRHLIKEKRETATLKCYPIPRHDTVYWYQQGPGQDPQFLISFYEKMQSDKGSIPDRFSAQQFSDYHSELNMSSLELGDSALYFCASSTGQSSDAFYGYTFGSGTRLTVV.

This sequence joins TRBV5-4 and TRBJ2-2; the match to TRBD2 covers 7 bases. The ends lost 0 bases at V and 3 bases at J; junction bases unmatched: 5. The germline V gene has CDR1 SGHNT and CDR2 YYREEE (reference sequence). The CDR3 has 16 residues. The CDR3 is CASSLASGTHTGELFF. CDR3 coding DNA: TGTGCCAGCAGCTTGGCCAGCGGGACTCACACCGGGGAGCTGTTTTTT.

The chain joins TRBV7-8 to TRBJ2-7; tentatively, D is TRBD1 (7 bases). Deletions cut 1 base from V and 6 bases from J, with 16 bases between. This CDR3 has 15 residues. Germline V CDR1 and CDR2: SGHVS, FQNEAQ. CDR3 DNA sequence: TGTGCCAGCAGCTTAGAGGGCAGGGGGGTTCCCGAGCAGTACTTC. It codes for CASSLEGRGVPEQYF.

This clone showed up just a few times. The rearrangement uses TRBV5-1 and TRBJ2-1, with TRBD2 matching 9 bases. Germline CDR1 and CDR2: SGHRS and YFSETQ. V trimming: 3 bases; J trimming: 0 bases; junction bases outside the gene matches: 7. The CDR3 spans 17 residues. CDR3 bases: TGCGCCAGCAGCTCCTATGGCGGGGGGGACTCCTACAATGAGCAGTTCTTC. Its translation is CASSSYGGGDSYNEQFF.

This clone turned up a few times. CDR3 DNA: TGTGCCAGTAGTATACTGTCGGGGGGAGTCACTGAAGCTTTCTTT. Protein product: CASSILSGGVTEAFF. The V call is TRBV19, the J call TRBJ1-1, with D possibly matching TRBD1 (5 bases). There are 15 residues in the CDR3. Germline V gene sequence: CDR1 LNHDA, CDR2 SQIVND (reference sequence). V shed 2 bases and J shed 4 bases, with 14 bases lying between them. Full variable domain (rest looked up from reference TRBV19 and TRBJ1-1): DGGITQSPKYLFRKEGQNVTLSCEQNLNHDAMYWYRQDPGQGLRLIYYSQIVNDFQKGDIAEGYSVSREKKESFPLTVTSAQKNPTAFYLCASSILSGGVTEAFFGQGTRLTVV.

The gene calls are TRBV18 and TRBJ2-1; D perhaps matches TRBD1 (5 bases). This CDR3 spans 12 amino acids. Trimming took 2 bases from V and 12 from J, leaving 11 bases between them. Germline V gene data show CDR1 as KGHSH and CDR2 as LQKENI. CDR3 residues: CASSPAQGGQFF. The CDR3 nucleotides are TGTGCCAGCTCACCAGCGCAGGGTGGGCAGTTCTTC. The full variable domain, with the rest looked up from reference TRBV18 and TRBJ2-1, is NAGVMQNPRHLVRRRGQEARLRCSPMKGHSHVYWYRQLPEEGLKFMVYLQKENIIDESGMPKERFSAEFPKEGPSILRIQQVVRGDSAAYFCASSPAQGGQFFGPGTRLTVL.

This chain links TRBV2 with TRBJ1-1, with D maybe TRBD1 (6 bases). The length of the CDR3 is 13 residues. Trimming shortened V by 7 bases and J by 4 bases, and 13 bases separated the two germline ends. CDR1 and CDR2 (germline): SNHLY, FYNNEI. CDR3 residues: CASTQGQSTEAFF. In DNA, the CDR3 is TGTGCCAGCACCCAGGGGCAGAGCACTGAAGCTTTCTTT.

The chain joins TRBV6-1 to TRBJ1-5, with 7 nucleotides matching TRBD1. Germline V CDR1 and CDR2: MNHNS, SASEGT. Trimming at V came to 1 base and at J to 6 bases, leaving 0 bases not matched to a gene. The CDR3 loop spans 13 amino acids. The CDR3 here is CASSEGQGQPQHF. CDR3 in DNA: TGTGCCAGCAGTGAAGGACAGGGTCAGCCCCAGCATTTT.

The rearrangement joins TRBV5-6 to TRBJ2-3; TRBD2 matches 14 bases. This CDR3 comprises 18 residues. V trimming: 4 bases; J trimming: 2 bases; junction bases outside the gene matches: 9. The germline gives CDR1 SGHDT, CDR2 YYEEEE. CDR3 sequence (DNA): TGTGCCAGCAGCCCGGGACTAGCGGGAGAACGGGACACAGATACGCAGTATTTT. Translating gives CASSPGLAGERDTDTQYF.

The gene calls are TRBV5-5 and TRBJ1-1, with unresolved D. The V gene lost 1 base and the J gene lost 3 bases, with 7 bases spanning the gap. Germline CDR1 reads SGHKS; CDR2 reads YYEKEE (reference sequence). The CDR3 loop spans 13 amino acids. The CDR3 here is CASSLLRDTEAFF. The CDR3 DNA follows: TGTGCCAGCAGCTTGCTCCGTGACACTGAAGCTTTCTTT.

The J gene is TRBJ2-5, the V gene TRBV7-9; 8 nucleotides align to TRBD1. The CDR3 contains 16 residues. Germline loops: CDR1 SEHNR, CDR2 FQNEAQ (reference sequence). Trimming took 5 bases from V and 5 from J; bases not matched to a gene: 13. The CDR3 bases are TGTGCCAGCAGCCGGGGCAGGGGGCTGGTCGGGGAGACCCAGTACTTC. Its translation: CASSRGRGLVGETQYF.

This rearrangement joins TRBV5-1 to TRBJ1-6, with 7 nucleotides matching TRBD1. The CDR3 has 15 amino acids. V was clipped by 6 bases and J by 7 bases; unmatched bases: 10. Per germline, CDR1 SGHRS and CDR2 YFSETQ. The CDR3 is CASTFSTGANSPLHF. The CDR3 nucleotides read TGCGCCAGCACCTTTTCCACAGGGGCGAATTCACCCCTCCACTTT.

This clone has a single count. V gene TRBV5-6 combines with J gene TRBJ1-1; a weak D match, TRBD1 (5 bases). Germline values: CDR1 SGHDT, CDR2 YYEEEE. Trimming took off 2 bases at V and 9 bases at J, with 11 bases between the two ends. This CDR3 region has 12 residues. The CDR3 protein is CASSFLHRKAFF. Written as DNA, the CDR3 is TGTGCCAGCAGCTTCCTTCACAGGAAAGCTTTCTTT. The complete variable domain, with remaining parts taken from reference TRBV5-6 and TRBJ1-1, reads DAGVTQSPTHLIKTRGQQVTLRCSPKSGHDTVSWYQQALGQGPQFIFQYYEEEERQRGNFPDRFSGHQFPNYSSELNVNALLLGDSALYLCASSFLHRKAFFGQGTRLTVV.

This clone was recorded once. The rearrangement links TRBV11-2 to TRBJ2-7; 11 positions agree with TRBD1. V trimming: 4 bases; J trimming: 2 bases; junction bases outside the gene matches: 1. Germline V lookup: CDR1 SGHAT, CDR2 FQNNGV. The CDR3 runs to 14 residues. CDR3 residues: CASSSGQGAYEQYF. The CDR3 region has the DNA TGTGCCAGCAGCTCGGGACAGGGGGCCTACGAGCAGTACTTC.

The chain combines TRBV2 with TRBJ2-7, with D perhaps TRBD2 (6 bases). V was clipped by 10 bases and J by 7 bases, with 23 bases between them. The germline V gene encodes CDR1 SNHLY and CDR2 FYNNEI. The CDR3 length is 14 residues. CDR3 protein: CANYRAGRTLEQYF. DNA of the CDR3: TGTGCCAACTATCGGGCGGGAAGGACGTTAGAGCAGTACTTC. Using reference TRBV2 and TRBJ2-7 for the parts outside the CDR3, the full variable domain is EPEVTQTPSHQVTQMGQEVILRCVPISNHLYFYWYRQILGQKVEFLVSFYNNEISEKSEIFDDQFSVERPDGSNFTLKIRSTKLEDSAMYFCANYRAGRTLEQYFGPGTRLTVT.

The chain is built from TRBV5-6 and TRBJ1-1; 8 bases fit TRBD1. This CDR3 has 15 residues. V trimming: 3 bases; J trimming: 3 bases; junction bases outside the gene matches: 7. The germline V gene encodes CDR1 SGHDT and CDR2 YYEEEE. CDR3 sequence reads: CASSSGTGYHTEAFF. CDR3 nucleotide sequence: TGTGCCAGCAGCTCCGGGACAGGCTACCACACTGAAGCTTTCTTT.

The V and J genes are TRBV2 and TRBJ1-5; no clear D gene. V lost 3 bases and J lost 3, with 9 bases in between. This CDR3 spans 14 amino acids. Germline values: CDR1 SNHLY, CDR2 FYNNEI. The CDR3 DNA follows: TGTGCCAGCAGTGATGCTAGTTACAATCAGCCCCAGCATTTT. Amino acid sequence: CASSDASYNQPQHF.

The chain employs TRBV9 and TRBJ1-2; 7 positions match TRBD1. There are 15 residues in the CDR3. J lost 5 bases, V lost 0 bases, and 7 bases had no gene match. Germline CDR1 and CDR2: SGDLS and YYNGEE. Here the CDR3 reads CASSVDQDRTYGYTF. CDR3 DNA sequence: TGTGCCAGCAGCGTAGATCAGGACAGGACATATGGCTACACCTTC.

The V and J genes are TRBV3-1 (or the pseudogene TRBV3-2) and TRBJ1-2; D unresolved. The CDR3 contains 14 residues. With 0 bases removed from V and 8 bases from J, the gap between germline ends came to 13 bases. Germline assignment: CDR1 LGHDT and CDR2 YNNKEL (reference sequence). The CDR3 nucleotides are TGTGCCAGCAGCCAAGAAAGGCCGGGTCAAGGCTACACCTTC. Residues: CASSQERPGQGYTF.

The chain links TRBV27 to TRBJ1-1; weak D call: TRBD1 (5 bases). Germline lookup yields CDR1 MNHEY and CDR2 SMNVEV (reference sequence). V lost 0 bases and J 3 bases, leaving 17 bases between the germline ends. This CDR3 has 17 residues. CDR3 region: CASSLSRQSHGYTEAFF. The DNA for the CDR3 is TGTGCCAGCAGTTTATCCAGACAGTCCCATGGGTACACTGAAGCTTTCTTT.

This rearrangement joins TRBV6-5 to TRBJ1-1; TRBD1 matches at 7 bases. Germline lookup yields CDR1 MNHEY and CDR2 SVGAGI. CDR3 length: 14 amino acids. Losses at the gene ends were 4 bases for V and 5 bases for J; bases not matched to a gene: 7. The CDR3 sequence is CASSSQGSRTEAFF. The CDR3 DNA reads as TGTGCCAGCAGTTCACAGGGGTCGAGGACTGAAGCTTTCTTT.

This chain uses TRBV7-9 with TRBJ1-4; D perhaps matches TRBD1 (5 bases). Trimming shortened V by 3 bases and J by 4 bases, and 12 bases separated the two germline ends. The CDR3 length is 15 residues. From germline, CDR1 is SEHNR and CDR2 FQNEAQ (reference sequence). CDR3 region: CASSFGGASNEKLFF. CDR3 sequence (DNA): TGTGCCAGCAGCTTCGGAGGGGCAAGTAATGAAAAACTGTTTTTT.

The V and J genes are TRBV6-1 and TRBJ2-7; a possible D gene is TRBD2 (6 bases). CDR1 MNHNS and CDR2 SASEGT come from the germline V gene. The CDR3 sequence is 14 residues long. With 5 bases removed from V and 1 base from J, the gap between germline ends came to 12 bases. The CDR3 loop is CASSKEGESYEQYF. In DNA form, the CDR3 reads TGTGCCAGCAGTAAGGAGGGAGAATCCTACGAGCAGTACTTC.

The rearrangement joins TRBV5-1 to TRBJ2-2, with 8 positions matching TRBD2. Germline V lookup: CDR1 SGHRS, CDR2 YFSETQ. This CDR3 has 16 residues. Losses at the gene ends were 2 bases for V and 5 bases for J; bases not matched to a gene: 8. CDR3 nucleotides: TGCGCCAGCAGCTTCCAAGCGGGAGTGGTAACCGGGGAGCTGTTTTTT. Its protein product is CASSFQAGVVTGELFF.

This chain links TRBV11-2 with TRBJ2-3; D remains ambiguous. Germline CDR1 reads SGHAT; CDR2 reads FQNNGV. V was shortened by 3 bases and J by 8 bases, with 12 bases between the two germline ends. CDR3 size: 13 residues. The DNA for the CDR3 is TGTGCCAGCAGCTTGCCATCCCCGGGTACGCAGTATTTT. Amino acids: CASSLPSPGTQYF.